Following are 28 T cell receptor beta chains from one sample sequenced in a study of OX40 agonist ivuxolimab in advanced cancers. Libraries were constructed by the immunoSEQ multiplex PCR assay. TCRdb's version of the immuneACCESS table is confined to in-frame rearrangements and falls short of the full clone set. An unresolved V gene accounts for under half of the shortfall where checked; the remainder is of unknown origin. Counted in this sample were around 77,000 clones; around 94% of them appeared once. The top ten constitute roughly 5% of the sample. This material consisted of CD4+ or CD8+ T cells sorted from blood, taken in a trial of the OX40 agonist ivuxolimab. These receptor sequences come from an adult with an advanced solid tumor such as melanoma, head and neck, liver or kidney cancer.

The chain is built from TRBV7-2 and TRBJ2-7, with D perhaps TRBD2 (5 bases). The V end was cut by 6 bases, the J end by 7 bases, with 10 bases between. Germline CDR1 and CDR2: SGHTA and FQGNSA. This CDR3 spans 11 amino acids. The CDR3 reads CASSNEREQYF. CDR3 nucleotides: TGTGCCAGCAGTAACGAGCGGGAGCAGTACTTC.

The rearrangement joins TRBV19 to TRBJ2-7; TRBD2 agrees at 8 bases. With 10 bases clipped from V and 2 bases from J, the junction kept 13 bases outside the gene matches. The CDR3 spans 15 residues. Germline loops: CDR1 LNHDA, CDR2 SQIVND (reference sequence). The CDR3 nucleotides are TGTGCCACCTCCTCGAGCGGGAGAGGCACCTACGAGCAGTACTTC. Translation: CATSSSGRGTYEQYF.

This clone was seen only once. This CDR3 is CASSESRAGRQETQYF. In nucleotides, the CDR3 is TGTGCCAGCAGTGAATCCCGGGCGGGCCGCCAAGAGACCCAGTACTTC. The rearrangement joins TRBV2 to TRBJ2-5; tentative D call: TRBD2 (5 bases). Trimming shortened V by 2 bases and J by 1 base, and 14 bases separated the two germline ends. The length of the CDR3 is 16 residues. Germline values: CDR1 SNHLY, CDR2 FYNNEI.

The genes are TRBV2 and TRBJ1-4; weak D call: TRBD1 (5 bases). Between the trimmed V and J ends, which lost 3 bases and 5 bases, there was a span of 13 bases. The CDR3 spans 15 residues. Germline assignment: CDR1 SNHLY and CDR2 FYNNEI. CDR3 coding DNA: TGTGCCAGCAGTGAGGATCAGGGTATGAATGAAAAACTGTTTTTT. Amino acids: CASSEDQGMNEKLFF.

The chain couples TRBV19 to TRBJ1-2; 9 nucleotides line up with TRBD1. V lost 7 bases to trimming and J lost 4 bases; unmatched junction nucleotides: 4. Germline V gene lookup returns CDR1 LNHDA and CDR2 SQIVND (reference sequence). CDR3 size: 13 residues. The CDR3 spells CASTDRGGYGYTF. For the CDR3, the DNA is TGTGCCAGTACCGACAGGGGGGGCTATGGCTACACCTTC.

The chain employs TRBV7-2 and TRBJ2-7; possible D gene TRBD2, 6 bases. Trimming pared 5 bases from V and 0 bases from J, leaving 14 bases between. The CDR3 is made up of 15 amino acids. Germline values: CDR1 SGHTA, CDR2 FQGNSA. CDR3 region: CASSRGDGGSYEQYF. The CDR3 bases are TGTGCCAGCAGCCGCGGGGACGGGGGCTCCTACGAGCAGTACTTC.

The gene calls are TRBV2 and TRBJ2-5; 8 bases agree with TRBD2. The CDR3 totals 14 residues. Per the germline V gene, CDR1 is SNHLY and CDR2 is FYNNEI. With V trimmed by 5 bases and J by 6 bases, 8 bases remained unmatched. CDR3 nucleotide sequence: TGTGCCAGCAGTACAGAGACTAGCGTGAAGACCCAGTACTTC. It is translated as CASSTETSVKTQYF.

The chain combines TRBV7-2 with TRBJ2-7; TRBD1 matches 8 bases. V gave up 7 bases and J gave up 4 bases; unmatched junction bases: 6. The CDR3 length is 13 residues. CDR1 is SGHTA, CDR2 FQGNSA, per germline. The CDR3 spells CASNRQGLYEQYF. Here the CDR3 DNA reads TGTGCCAGCAACCGACAGGGGCTGTACGAGCAGTACTTC.

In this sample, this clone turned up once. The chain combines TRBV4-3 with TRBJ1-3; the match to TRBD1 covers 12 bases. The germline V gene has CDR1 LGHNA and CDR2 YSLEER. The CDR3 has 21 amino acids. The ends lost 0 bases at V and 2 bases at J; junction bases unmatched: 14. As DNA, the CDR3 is TGCGCCAGCAGCCAAGACGAGAGAGGGACAGGGGGCCGGGGAACTGGAAACACCATATATTTT. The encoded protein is CASSQDERGTGGRGTGNTIYF.

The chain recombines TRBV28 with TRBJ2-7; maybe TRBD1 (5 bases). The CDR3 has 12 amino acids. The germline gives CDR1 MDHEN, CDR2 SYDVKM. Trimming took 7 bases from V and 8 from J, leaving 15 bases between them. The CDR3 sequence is CASIGANLQQYF. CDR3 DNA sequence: TGTGCCAGCATTGGGGCCAATCTCCAGCAGTACTTC.

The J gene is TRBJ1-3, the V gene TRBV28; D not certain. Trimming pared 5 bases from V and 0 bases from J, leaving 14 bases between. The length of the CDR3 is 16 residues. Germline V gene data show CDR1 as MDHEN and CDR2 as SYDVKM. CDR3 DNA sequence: TGTGCCAGCAGTCTCGCGGGAGGGAACTCTGGAAACACCATATATTTT. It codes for CASSLAGGNSGNTIYF.

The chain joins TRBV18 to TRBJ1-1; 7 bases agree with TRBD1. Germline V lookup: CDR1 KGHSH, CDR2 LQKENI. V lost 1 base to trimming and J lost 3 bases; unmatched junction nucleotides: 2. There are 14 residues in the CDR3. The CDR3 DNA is TGTGCCAGCTCACCACAGGGGGCGGACACTGAAGCTTTCTTT. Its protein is CASSPQGADTEAFF.

The CDR3 protein is CASSLQGTGNQPQHF. CDR3 in DNA: TGTGCCAGCAGCCTACAGGGTACGGGCAATCAGCCCCAGCATTTT. The rearrangement joins TRBV5-4 to TRBJ1-5; D is possibly TRBD1 (6 bases). With 4 bases removed from V and 2 bases from J, the gap between germline ends came to 13 bases. The germline V gene has CDR1 SGHNT and CDR2 YYREEE (reference sequence). The CDR3 contains 15 residues.

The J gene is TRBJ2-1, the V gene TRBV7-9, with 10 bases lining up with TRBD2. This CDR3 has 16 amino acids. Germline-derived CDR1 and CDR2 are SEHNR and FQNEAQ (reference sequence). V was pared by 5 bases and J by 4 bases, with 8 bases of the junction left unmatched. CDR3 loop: CASSKWTSGHYNEQFF. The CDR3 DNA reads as TGTGCCAGCAGCAAGTGGACTAGCGGACATTACAATGAGCAGTTCTTC.

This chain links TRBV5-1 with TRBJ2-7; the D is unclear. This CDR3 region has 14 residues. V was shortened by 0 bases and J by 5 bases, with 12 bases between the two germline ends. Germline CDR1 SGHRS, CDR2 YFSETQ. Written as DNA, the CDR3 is TGCGCCAGCAGCTTGGACCCAAACCTCGACGAGCAGTACTTC. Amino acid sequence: CASSLDPNLDEQYF.

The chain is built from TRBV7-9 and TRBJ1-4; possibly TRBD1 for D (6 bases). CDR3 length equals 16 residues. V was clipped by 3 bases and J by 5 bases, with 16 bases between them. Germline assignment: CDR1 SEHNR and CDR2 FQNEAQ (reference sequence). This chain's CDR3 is CASSFSWGGPNEKLFF. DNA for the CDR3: TGTGCCAGCAGCTTTAGTTGGGGGGGCCCGAATGAAAAACTGTTTTTT.

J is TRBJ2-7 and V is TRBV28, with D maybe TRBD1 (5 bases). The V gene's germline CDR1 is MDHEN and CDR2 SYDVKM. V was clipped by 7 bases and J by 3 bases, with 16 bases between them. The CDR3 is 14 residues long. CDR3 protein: CASTYRPQVYEQYF. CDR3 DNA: TGTGCCAGCACATACAGGCCGCAAGTCTACGAGCAGTACTTC.

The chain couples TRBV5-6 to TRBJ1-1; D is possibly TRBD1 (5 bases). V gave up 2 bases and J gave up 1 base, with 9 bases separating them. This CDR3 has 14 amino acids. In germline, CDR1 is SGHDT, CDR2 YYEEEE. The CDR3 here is CASSLYQGNTEAFF. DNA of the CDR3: TGTGCCAGCAGCTTATATCAGGGGAACACTGAAGCTTTCTTT. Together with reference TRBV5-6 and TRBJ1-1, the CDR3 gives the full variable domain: DAGVTQSPTHLIKTRGQQVTLRCSPKSGHDTVSWYQQALGQGPQFIFQYYEEEERQRGNFPDRFSGHQFPNYSSELNVNALLLGDSALYLCASSLYQGNTEAFFGQGTRLTVV.

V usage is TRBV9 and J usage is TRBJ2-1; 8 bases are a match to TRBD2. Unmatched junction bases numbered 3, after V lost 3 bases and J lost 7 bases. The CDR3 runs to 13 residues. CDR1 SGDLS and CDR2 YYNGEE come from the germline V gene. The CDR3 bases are TGTGCCAGCAGCGGGACTAGCCGGAATGAGCAGTTCTTC. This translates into CASSGTSRNEQFF.

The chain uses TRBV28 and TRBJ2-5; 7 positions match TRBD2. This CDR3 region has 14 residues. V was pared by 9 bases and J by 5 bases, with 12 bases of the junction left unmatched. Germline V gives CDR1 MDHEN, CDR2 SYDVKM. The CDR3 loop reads CASGGGTFRETQYF. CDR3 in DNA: TGTGCCAGTGGCGGGGGAACCTTTCGGGAGACCCAGTACTTC.

The CDR3 protein is CASSSGSSGANVLTF. DNA for the CDR3: TGCGCCAGCAGCTCCGGAAGCTCTGGGGCCAACGTCCTGACTTTC. The chain carries TRBV5-1 and TRBJ2-6; D gene uncertain. In germline, CDR1 is SGHRS, CDR2 YFSETQ. The CDR3 is 15 amino acids. V was trimmed by 3 bases and J by 0 bases, leaving 7 bases between them. The complete variable domain, with remaining parts taken from reference TRBV5-1 and TRBJ2-6, reads KAGVTQTPRYLIKTRGQQVTLSCSPISGHRSVSWYQQTPGQGLQFLFEYFSETQRNKGNFPGRFSGRQFSNSRSEMNVSTLELGDSALYLCASSSGSSGANVLTFGAGSRLTVL.

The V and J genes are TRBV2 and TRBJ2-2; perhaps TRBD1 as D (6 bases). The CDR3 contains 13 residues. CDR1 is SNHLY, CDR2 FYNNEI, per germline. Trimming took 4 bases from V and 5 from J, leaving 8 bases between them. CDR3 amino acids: CASSVRGTGELFF. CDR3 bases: TGTGCCAGCAGTGTGAGGGGGACCGGGGAGCTGTTTTTT.

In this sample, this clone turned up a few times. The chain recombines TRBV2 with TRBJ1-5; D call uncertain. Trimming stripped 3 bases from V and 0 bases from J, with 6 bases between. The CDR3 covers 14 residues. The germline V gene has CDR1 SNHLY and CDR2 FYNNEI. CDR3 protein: CASSEGSSNQPQHF. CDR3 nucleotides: TGTGCCAGCAGTGAGGGAAGTAGCAATCAGCCCCAGCATTTT.

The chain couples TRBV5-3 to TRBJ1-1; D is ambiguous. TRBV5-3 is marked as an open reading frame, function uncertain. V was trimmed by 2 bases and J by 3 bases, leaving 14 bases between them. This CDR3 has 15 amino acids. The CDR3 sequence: CARSFLRREDTEAFF. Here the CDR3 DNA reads TGTGCCAGAAGCTTCCTAAGGAGGGAGGACACTGAAGCTTTCTTT.

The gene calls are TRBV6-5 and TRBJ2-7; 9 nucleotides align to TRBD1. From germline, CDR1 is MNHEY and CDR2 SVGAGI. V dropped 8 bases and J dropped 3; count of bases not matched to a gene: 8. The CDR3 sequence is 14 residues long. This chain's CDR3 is CASGWGQGLYEQYF. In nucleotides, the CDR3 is TGTGCCAGCGGTTGGGGACAGGGTCTCTACGAGCAGTACTTC.

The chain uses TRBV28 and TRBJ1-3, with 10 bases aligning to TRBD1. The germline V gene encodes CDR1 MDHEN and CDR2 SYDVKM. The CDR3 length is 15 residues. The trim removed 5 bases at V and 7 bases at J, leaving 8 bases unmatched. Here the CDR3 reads CASSTPGQGFNTIYF. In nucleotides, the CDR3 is TGTGCCAGCAGTACCCCGGGACAGGGGTTCAACACCATATATTTT.

The CDR3 loop reads CASSYVGEQFF. DNA for the CDR3: TGTGCCAGCAGTTACGTCGGTGAGCAGTTCTTC. This chain connects TRBV2 to TRBJ2-1; D not resolved. V was trimmed by 5 bases and J by 9 bases, leaving 8 bases between them. Germline CDR1 and CDR2: SNHLY and FYNNEI. The length of the CDR3 is 11 residues.

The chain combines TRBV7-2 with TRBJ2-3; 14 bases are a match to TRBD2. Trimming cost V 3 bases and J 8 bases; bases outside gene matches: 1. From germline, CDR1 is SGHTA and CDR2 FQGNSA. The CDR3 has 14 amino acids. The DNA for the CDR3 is TGTGCCAGCAGCTTGGGACTAGCGGGAGCTACGCAGTATTTT. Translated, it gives CASSLGLAGATQYF.